The subject of this entry is one T cell receptor beta chain. Antigen specificity is unknown. The data derive from a study of PD-1 blockade in classical Hodgkin lymphoma. The study, taken as a whole, reports: Reasons behind the repertoire differences stay unclear, perhaps disease activity or earlier therapy. Prior to therapy, complete responders displayed diversity much like that of newly diagnosed patients. In newly diagnosed patients, baseline TCR diversity was reportedly below that of healthy donors. A significant rise in TCR diversity was seen by C4D1 for CD4+ cells but not for CD8+ cells.

Relapse was seen in all patients after autologous stem cell transplantation, and brentuximab vedotin exposure was variable. TCRdb keeps only in-frame clones here, not all; method: immunoSEQ multiplex PCR. Here the sample spans over 25,000 clones, about nine tenths being singletons. Per germline, CDR1 SGHVS and CDR2 FQNEAQ. This CDR3 has 16 amino acids. V was pared by 2 bases and J by 0 bases, with 11 bases between. The receptor was derived from a human donor with classical Hodgkin lymphoma. J is TRBJ1-3 and V is TRBV7-8; D possibly corresponds to TRBD1 (5 bases). The source was peripheral blood mononuclear cells (PBMCs), collected at baseline. CDR3 coding DNA: TGTGCCAGCAGCTTAATGACAGCCTCCTCTGGAAACACCATATATTTT. As protein: CASSLMTASSGNTIYF.